This TCR beta chain appears in the sequencing data of a study of CD8+ T cells in alopecia areata (dated by TCRdb to 2016 to 2018). With regard to the full study: The treated patients, all with moderate-to-severe alopecia areata, were enrolled in an open-label pilot trial of oral tofacitinib given at 5 to 10 mg twice daily. Scalp tissue and sorted CD4+ and CD8+ peripheral blood T cells from patchy and totalis/universalis alopecia areata patients and from healthy controls were covered by human TCRbeta sequencing. In treated patients, disease severity was measured using the SALT score, which gives the percentage of scalp surface area affected. High-throughput TCRbeta sequencing was used to examine T cell clonal expansion in alopecia areata in both the C3H/HeJ mouse model and human patients. TCRbeta CDR3 regions were amplified by immunoSEQ multiplex PCR using 35 Vbeta forward and 13 Jbeta reverse primers. Tofacitinib was administered for 6 to 18 months, and 6 months of follow-up off drug were then conducted to assess delayed response and recurrence. Scalp clonality was compared across normal scalp (n=4), patchy alopecia areata scalp (n=8), and alopecia totalis/universalis scalp (n=8). Patients on tofacitinib were biopsied at baseline and after 4 and 24 weeks of treatment, and several of the patients also had a later scalp biopsy. RNA came from the PAXgene miRNA kit for fixed scalp, the miRNeasy kit for PBMCs, and the RNeasy kit for mouse skin.

Concerning this clone: The target of this receptor is not known. The input lacks base qualities; no much larger clone sits a single base away. The same CDR3 also results from other DNA sequences found in this sample.

Beyond this particular receptor, the publication reports: Higher clonality and more expanded CD8+ clones were observed in lesional scalp than in normal scalp, particularly in alopecia totalis/universalis, a finding suggestive of antigenic drive. During tofacitinib treatment, many expanded lesional clones stuck around in both scalp and blood, and this persistence may partly explain why relapse happens after treatment is stopped. Shared TCR sequences between patients were less evident than in mice, which may be partly attributable to HLA diversity in the patient population. Unlike mouse skin, where gammadelta T cells dominate, normal human skin contains resident alphabeta T cells that get sequenced too, which complicates analysis of the scalp TCR repertoire. With tofacitinib, both scalp clonality and the number of expanded CD8+ clones among the top 100 scalp clones went down significantly. Because the treated cohort was small and had only one nonresponder, larger studies are needed to examine links between baseline CD8+ expansion and response.

The time point label here, explained by the study, means: 24 weeks on oral tofacitinib. The label giving this sample's treatment or condition can be read as: oral pan-JAK inhibitor, 5-10 mg twice daily. From alopecia areata patients, peripheral blood was collected along with lesional scalp punch biopsies. PBMCs were isolated by density centrifugation and stained for CD3, CD4 and CD8, after which CD4+ and CD8+ T cells were sorted on a FACSAria. Its CDR3 holds 14 amino acids, cysteine through phenylalanine. CDR3 DNA is the only sequence kept; it has 42 bases, read in frame from the first base. CDR1 and CDR2, looked up from the germline V gene, are SGHDT and YYEEEE. Relative to germline, V is 0 bases shorter and J is 2 bases shorter, with 6 bases between their ends. The library was produced with the immunoSEQ multiplex PCR assay. For TCR sequencing, RNA was extracted from every sample and reverse transcribed into cDNA to serve as template. First-strand cDNA was synthesized with SuperScript III using a 2:1 mix of oligo-dT and random hexamers. Amplification bias was assessed with a synthetic immune receptor repertoire, and residual bias was removed computationally. Regarding the original processing steps: Raw reads were preprocessed for error removal, and CDR3 was defined according to IMGT conventions as running from the conserved cysteine to phenylalanine. Clonality was computed by normalizing Shannon entropy by log2 of the number of productive unique TCRs and subtracting the result from 1. Whether each scalp clone was CD4 or CD8 was inferred by checking scalp TCRbeta sequences against the CD4 and CD8 repertoires from sorted blood. Drawn from immuneACCESS, this table holds only the in-frame rearrangements with V and J called that TCRdb kept. Clones are partly lost; checked studies trace under half to an unresolved V gene and leave the rest unexplained. That table gives V, J and clone size, and the DNA gave D and trimming. For this sample the table gives over 150,000 clones, of which approximately 55% were detected only once. The biggest ten clones account for 10% to 11% of the sample.

This sequence uses TRBV5-6 and TRBJ1-5; TRBD1 is possibly the D segment (6 matching bases). This clonotype was sampled from a human donor with alopecia areata. Material: CD8+ T cells sorted from blood, obtained at week 24, from a patient treated with tofacitinib. The DNA sequence reads TGTGCCAGCAGCTTGGCAGGGGGCAATCAGCCCCAGCATTTT. It codes for CASSLAGGNQPQHF.